These 14 T cell receptor beta chains originate from one sample sequenced in a study of PD-1 blockade in classical Hodgkin lymphoma. The table came from immunoSEQ multiplex PCR; TCRdb's copy has only in-frame clones and leaves some out. There are 40,000 or so clones in the sample; 86% occur only once, and about 5.5% lies in the top ten. Every patient had relapsed following autologous stem cell transplantation, and cohorts differed in brentuximab vedotin exposure. This material consisted of peripheral blood mononuclear cells (PBMCs), taken before the second cycle of nivolumab. All receptors come from a human donor with classical Hodgkin lymphoma.

The V and J genes are TRBV7-9 and TRBJ1-3; maybe TRBD1 (5 bases). CDR1 SEHNR and CDR2 FQNEAQ come from the germline V gene (reference sequence). This CDR3 contains 18 residues. V was pared by 0 bases and J by 0 bases, with 15 bases between. The CDR3: CASSLAREVGPSGNTIYF. Here the CDR3 DNA reads TGTGCCAGCAGCTTAGCGCGCGAGGTGGGGCCCTCTGGAAACACCATATATTTT.

This clone was detected only a few times. The chain couples TRBV7-2 to TRBJ2-7; maybe TRBD2 (7 bases). V lost 9 bases and J lost 4, with 19 bases in between. This CDR3 spans 14 amino acids. CDR1 SGHTA and CDR2 FQGNSA come from the germline V gene. CDR3 in amino acids: CASKEGGSLYEQYF. CDR3 bases: TGTGCCAGTAAGGAGGGGGGGTCCCTATACGAGCAGTACTTC.

The chain recombines TRBV7-3 with TRBJ2-5; 9 positions agree with TRBD2. The trim removed 3 bases at V and 2 bases at J, leaving 10 bases unmatched. This CDR3 region has 17 residues. Germline CDR1 and CDR2: SGHTA and FQGTGA. The CDR3 DNA is TGTGCCAGCAGCTTCTCACCCAGACTAGCGGAACAAGAGACCCAGTACTTC. This encodes CASSFSPRLAEQETQYF.

The chain employs TRBV5-5 and TRBJ1-4; D gene ambiguous. Germline V gene data show CDR1 as SGHKS and CDR2 as YYEKEE (reference sequence). The CDR3 is 13 amino acids. Trimming removed 4 bases from V and 8 bases from J, with 12 bases in between. As DNA, the CDR3 is TGTGCCAGCAGCGCGCTCGGTGGAGAAAAACTGTTTTTT. It specifies CASSALGGEKLFF.

The chain carries TRBV7-2 and TRBJ1-4; D is perhaps TRBD1 (5 bases). Germline V lookup: CDR1 SGHTA, CDR2 FQGNSA. V lost 0 bases to trimming and J lost 4 bases, with 12 bases between them. The CDR3 totals 16 residues. The CDR3: CASSLAGWGLNEKLFF. DNA for the CDR3: TGTGCCAGCAGCTTAGCGGGATGGGGCCTTAATGAAAAACTGTTTTTT.

The V gene is TRBV5-1, the J gene TRBJ2-1, with TRBD2 matching over 8 bases. V trimming: 4 bases; J trimming: 5 bases; junction bases outside the gene matches: 8. The length of the CDR3 is 15 residues. Germline V lookup: CDR1 SGHRS, CDR2 YFSETQ. The CDR3 reads CASSLRLARDNEQFF. The CDR3 DNA follows: TGCGCCAGCAGCCTACGACTAGCGCGAGACAATGAGCAGTTCTTC.

The V and J genes are TRBV14 and TRBJ1-1; D remains ambiguous. This CDR3 has 17 amino acids. Deletions cut 0 bases from V and 2 bases from J, with 16 bases between. Germline lookup yields CDR1 SGHDN and CDR2 FVKESK. In nucleotides, the CDR3 is TGTGCCAGCAGCCAAGATTGGGCAGACACACGAAACACTGAAGCTTTCTTT. Encoded protein: CASSQDWADTRNTEAFF. Based on the CDR3 plus reference TRBV14 and TRBJ1-1, the full variable domain is EAGVTQFPSHSVIEKGQTVTLRCDPISGHDNLYWYRRVMGKEIKFLLHFVKESKQDESGMPNNRFLAERTGGTYSTLKVQPAELEDSGVYFCASSQDWADTRNTEAFFGQGTRLTVV.

The chain combines TRBV4-3 with TRBJ1-1; no reliable D call. Trimming shortened V by 3 bases and J by 5 bases, and 13 bases separated the two germline ends. This CDR3 region has 14 residues. The germline CDR1 and CDR2 sequences are LGHNA and YSLEER. The CDR3 DNA reads TGCGCCAGCAGCCAGAGCATCCTGGGGACTGAAGCTTTCTTT. Amino acid sequence: CASSQSILGTEAFF.

This clone was recorded a few times. The genes are TRBV6-6 and TRBJ2-7, with 8 bases that match TRBD1. The J segment lost 6 bases and the V segment lost 4 bases, leaving 8 bases of the junction unmatched. The germline V gene has CDR1 MNHNY and CDR2 SVGAGI (reference sequence). The CDR3 sequence is 14 residues long. CDR3 nucleotides: TGTGCCAGCAGTTTCGGACAGGGATTGGGCGAGCAGTACTTC. Translated, it gives CASSFGQGLGEQYF.

The CDR3: CASSISPSGGAWFF. CDR3 DNA sequence: TGTGCCAGTAGTATATCCCCTAGCGGGGGGGCGTGGTTCTTC. This chain uses TRBV19 with TRBJ2-1; 12 nucleotides align to TRBD2. This CDR3 has 14 residues. V dropped 2 bases and J dropped 15; count of bases not matched to a gene: 8. CDR1 and CDR2 from the germline V gene are LNHDA and SQIVND (reference sequence).

The chain uses TRBV7-9 and TRBJ2-5; the D is unclear. Looked up from germline, CDR1 is SEHNR and CDR2 is FQNEAQ (reference sequence). The V gene lost 2 bases and the J gene lost 2 bases, with 9 bases spanning the gap. This CDR3 comprises 14 residues. This CDR3 is CASSLKSVQETQYF. The DNA of the CDR3 is TGTGCCAGCAGCTTAAAGTCGGTTCAAGAGACCCAGTACTTC.

The gene calls are TRBV6-6 and TRBJ2-1, with D tentatively TRBD2 (7 bases). The germline V gene encodes CDR1 MNHNY and CDR2 SVGAGI (reference sequence). Trimming removed 4 bases from V and 6 bases from J, with 13 bases in between. The CDR3 length is 14 residues. For the CDR3, the DNA is TGTGCCAGCAGTTCCACGGGGGGCGTCAATGAGCAGTTCTTC. This sequence encodes CASSSTGGVNEQFF.

The chain recombines TRBV10-3 with TRBJ1-5; weak D call: TRBD1 (6 bases). This CDR3 region has 20 residues. Germline CDR1 and CDR2: ENHRY and SYGVKD. Deletions cut 0 bases from V and 2 bases from J, with 23 bases between. The CDR3 protein is CAISESTRILQGRGNQPQHF. The CDR3 DNA reads TGTGCCATCAGTGAGTCGACTCGAATTTTACAGGGCAGGGGCAATCAGCCCCAGCATTTT.

The chain joins TRBV13 to TRBJ2-5; 7 bases line up with TRBD1. The CDR3 totals 14 residues. J lost 2 bases, V lost 4 bases, and 4 bases had no gene match. The germline gives CDR1 PRHDT, CDR2 FYEKMQ (reference sequence). The CDR3 sequence: CASSSKTGQETQYF. As DNA, the CDR3 is TGTGCCAGCAGCTCCAAGACAGGGCAAGAGACCCAGTACTTC.